The 5 T cell receptor beta chains given below trace back to one sample, sequenced in a study of CD8+ T cells in alopecia areata (dated by TCRdb to 2016 to 2019). Libraries were constructed by the immunoSEQ multiplex PCR assay. For TCR sequencing, RNA was extracted from every sample and reverse transcribed into cDNA to serve as template. TCRdb limited this immuneACCESS table to in-frame rearrangements with V and J called. A share of clones is missing; checked studies link under half to unresolved V genes, and the rest is unexplained. The sample table records under 40,000 clones; over 50% of these occur just once. The ten largest clonotypes hold less than 2% of the sample. For about five biomarker-study patients, CD4+ cells were further sorted into CD25+CD127- cells. Specimen: CD4+ Tregs sorted from blood. The receptors originated from a human donor with alopecia areata.

CDR3 DNA sequence: TGTGCCAGTAGAGCTAGCGGCTATTACAATGAGCAGTTCTTC. Protein: CASRASGYYNEQFF. V is TRBV19 and J is TRBJ2-1; 7 bases line up with TRBD2. The CDR3 is 14 amino acids. The junction had 6 bases not matched to a gene; V was cut back by 6 bases and J by 4 bases. Per the germline V gene, CDR1 is LNHDA and CDR2 is SQIVND (reference sequence).

The V gene is TRBV7-2, the J gene TRBJ2-1; the D gene is possibly TRBD2 (6 bases). The CDR3 loop spans 14 amino acids. The V gene lost 1 base and the J gene lost 10 bases, with 14 bases spanning the gap. CDR1 and CDR2 (germline): SGHTA, FQGNSA. CDR3 protein: CASSLGGLRGEQFF. Written as DNA, the CDR3 is TGTGCCAGCAGCTTAGGAGGACTACGCGGGGAGCAGTTCTTC.

Here the CDR3 DNA reads TGCAGCGCCCCGGGTGGGTCGAGGGACATTGAAGCTTTCTTT. Translating gives CSAPGGSRDIEAFF. The J gene is TRBJ1-1, the V gene TRBV29-1, with a possible D match to TRBD1 (6 bases). V was pared by 7 bases and J by 7 bases, with 22 bases between. Germline V gene sequence: CDR1 SQVTM, CDR2 ANQGSEA. This CDR3 is built from 14 residues.

This CDR3 reads CSVDRHTPFAGEADTQYF. In DNA, the CDR3 is TGCAGCGTTGATAGACATACCCCGTTCGCGGGAGAGGCAGATACGCAGTATTTT. The chain uses TRBV29-1 and TRBJ2-3, with 7 bases identical to TRBD2. CDR1 is SQVTM, CDR2 ANQGSEA, per germline. Trimming removed 3 bases from V and 4 bases from J; junction bases left unmatched: 19. The CDR3 contains 18 residues.

J is TRBJ2-5 and V is TRBV7-2, with D uncertain. Trimming cost V 3 bases and J 1 base, with 3 bases left between them. Germline CDR1 is SGHTA and CDR2 is FQGNSA. This CDR3 region has 12 residues. DNA for the CDR3: TGTGCCAGCAGCTTTCCCCAAGAGACCCAGTACTTC. Its protein is CASSFPQETQYF.